This TCR beta chain is from a study of response to subunit inactivated influenza vaccine. Note on this clonotype: Its antigen is unidentified.

TCRdb reprocessed the RT-PCR reads via MiXCR and lists one record per CDR3 protein. The sample has about 650,000 distinct CDR3 sequences, 15% to 17% seen once; the top ten hold approximately 10%. This CDR3 has 17 residues. The V end was cut by 2 bases, the J end by 6 bases, with 17 bases between. Germline V CDR1 and CDR2: KGHSH, LQKENI. Overall study results and limits: A suggestion made by the authors is that each seasonal influenza vaccination recruits few new T cells.

Sequences were derived from PBMCs from blood, sampled 11 to 12 days after vaccination. The sequence derives from a man in his fifties who received an inactivated influenza vaccine. V gene TRBV18 combines with J gene TRBJ1-6, with D hard to call. CDR3 coding DNA: TGTGCCAGCTCACCAGGAGGCGGGTACGGAGGTAATTCACCCCTCCACTTT. It translates to CASSPGGGYGGNSPLHF.